The clone carrying this TCR beta chain was picked up many times. The source of the sample is a study of breast tumors, draining lymph nodes, adjacent tissues. The CDR3 extends over 13 amino acids. Germline V gene sequence: CDR1 LGHNA, CDR2 YSLEER. Trimming left V 4 bases short and J 9 bases short, with 14 bases between. TCRdb reprocessed the multiplex PCR reads with MiXCR, giving one entry per CDR3 protein. The repertoire holds roughly 20,000 distinct CDR3 sequences, with 32% as singletons. The TCR was taken from a female donor with breast cancer. Some clones in this sample may be carry-over from other donors' samples. The chain carries TRBV4-3 and TRBJ2-3; tentatively, D is TRBD1 or TRBD2 (5 bases each). Sequenced sample: breast tumor tissue. The CDR3 region is CASSLLLGDTQYF. Here the CDR3 DNA reads TGCGCCAGCAGCCTCCTCCTAGGGGACACGCAGTATTTT.